This entry concerns a single TCR beta chain. The antigen is unknown. Other nucleotide sequences from this sample produce the same CDR3. Sequencing was performed with immunoSEQ multiplex PCR; in TCRdb, only in-frame clones are kept and a portion is missing. The sample has 95,000 to 150,000 clones; less than 95% are singletons. V gave up 5 bases and J gave up 7 bases; unmatched junction bases: 3. The CDR3 sequence is 14 residues long. Germline V gives CDR1 MDHEN, CDR2 SYDVKM. The sample is drawn from a study of OX40 agonist ivuxolimab in advanced cancers. Study-level information: Patients got intravenous ivuxolimab at 0.01 to 10 mg/kg every 2 weeks.

Study-wide points: Those patients achieving a partial response at 0.1-3.0 mg/kg showed among the lowest clonal expansion.

The TCR was taken from an adult with an advanced solid tumor such as melanoma, head and neck, liver or kidney cancer. The specimen comprised CD4+ or CD8+ T cells sorted from blood, sampled in a trial of the OX40 agonist ivuxolimab. The gene calls are TRBV28 and TRBJ1-4, with TRBD1 identical over 11 bases. This chain's CDR3 is CASSPGTGGEKLFF. CDR3 in DNA: TGTGCCAGCAGTCCCGGGACAGGGGGTGAAAAACTGTTTTTT. The full variable domain, its missing parts supplied by reference TRBV28 and TRBJ1-4, is DVKVTQSSRYLVKRTGEKVFLECVQDMDHENMFWYRQDPGLGLRLIYFSYDVKMKEKGDIPEGYSVSREKKERFSLILESASTNQTSMYLCASSPGTGGEKLFFGSGTQLSVL.